Listed below are T cell receptor beta chains from one sample, sequenced in a study of shared clonotypes between healthy human individuals. This table comes from immunoSEQ multiplex PCR, and its TCRdb copy is limited to in-frame clones, with some not included. The data contain about 980,000 clones, 60% to 85% of them singletons. Material for sequencing was memory CD4+ T cells sorted from blood. The receptors were sampled from a man aged 18 to 35 in good health. The CDR3 runs from the conserved cysteine through the conserved F or W. Fields, in order: V gene, clone size, D gene, J gene, CDR3 protein, CDR3 DNA. The D gene is left open where the match is weak. Size is stated for part of the rows, as once, few or many counts, or as a class when the clone is expanded.

>TRBV6-5|.|.|TRBJ1-2
CASSSGPATTYGYTF
TGTGCCAGCAGTTCTGGACCGGCGACCACTTATGGCTACACCTTC
>TRBV7-6|.|.|TRBJ2-2
CASSGAANTGELFF
TGTGCCAGCAGCGGGGCCGCGAACACCGGGGAGCTGTTTTTT
>TRBV5-6|.|.|TRBJ1-5
CASSSGPSTYSNQPQHF
TGTGCCAGCAGCTCCGGGCCTAGCACCTATAGCAATCAGCCCCAGCATTTT
>TRBV7-3|many|TRBD1|TRBJ1-2
CASSLKPGQGSGYTF
TGTGCCAGCAGCTTAAAGCCGGGACAGGGGTCTGGCTACACCTTC
>TRBV28|.|.|TRBJ2-6
CASIGSGANVLTF
TGTGCCAGTATTGGGTCTGGGGCCAACGTCCTGACTTTC
>TRBV7-9|.|TRBD1|TRBJ1-2
CASSQKGAPGYGYTF
TGTGCCAGCAGTCAAAAGGGGGCTCCTGGCTATGGCTACACCTTC
>TRBV5-1|.|TRBD1|TRBJ1-5
CASSSRTGMPQHF
TGCGCCAGCAGCTCCAGGACAGGGATGCCCCAGCATTTT
>TRBV28|.|TRBD1|TRBJ1-2
CASRNYEVATGGSSYGYTF
TGTGCCAGCAGAAACTACGAAGTGGCAACAGGGGGCTCGAGCTATGGCTACACCTTC
>TRBV6-6|few|.|TRBJ2-5
CASSYKETQYF
TGTGCCAGCAGTTATAAAGAGACCCAGTACTTC
>TRBV5-1|.|.|TRBJ1-2
CASMLGGAQKGYGYTF
TGCGCCAGCATGCTCGGGGGGGCCCAGAAGGGCTATGGCTACACCTTC
>TRBV14|few|.|TRBJ2-1
CASSQVRGRSPNEQFF
TGTGCCAGCAGCCAAGTTCGTGGTAGAAGTCCCAATGAGCAGTTCTTC
>TRBV19|few|TRBD2|TRBJ2-2
CASSTGLAGGSNTGELFF
TGTGCCAGTAGCACCGGACTAGCGGGGGGTTCGAACACCGGGGAGCTGTTTTTT
>TRBV6-5|.|.|TRBJ1-5
CASSRRGNQPQHF
TGTGCCAGCAGTCGACGGGGCAATCAGCCCCAGCATTTT
>TRBV15|.|.|TRBJ1-6
CATSYTGAHSPLHF
TGTGCCACCAGCTACACGGGGGCCCATTCACCCCTCCACTTT
>TRBV6-5|.|.|TRBJ1-2
CASSGMGETNYGYTF
TGTGCCAGCAGTGGTATGGGGGAAACTAACTATGGCTACACCTTC
>TRBV5-1|.|TRBD1|TRBJ2-7
CASSDGQGGSYEQYF
TGCGCCAGCAGCGACGGACAGGGGGGCTCCTACGAGCAGTACTTC
>TRBV9|.|.|TRBJ1-3
CASGPVDFPGNTIYF
TGTGCCAGCGGCCCGGTGGACTTTCCCGGAAACACCATATATTTT
>TRBV5-4|many|.|TRBJ1-2
CASSSPISGNYGYTF
TGTGCCAGCAGCTCCCCGATTTCGGGGAACTATGGCTACACCTTC
>TRBV10-2|few|.|TRBJ2-5
CASSEGVATQYF
TGCGCCAGCAGTGAGGGCGTGGCGACCCAGTACTTC
>TRBV7-9|.|.|TRBJ2-3
CASSQSDTQYF
TGTGCCAGCAGCCAATCAGATACGCAGTATTTT
>TRBV5-1|.|TRBD1|TRBJ2-5
CASSLGTGGIETQYF
TGCGCCAGCAGCTTGGGGACAGGGGGAATCGAGACCCAGTACTTC
>TRBV28|.|.|TRBJ1-2
CASSLWKDGYTF
TGTGCCAGCAGTTTATGGAAGGATGGCTACACCTTC
>TRBV14|few|.|TRBJ2-2
CASSQGQGFTGELFF
TGTGCCAGCAGCCAAGGCCAGGGATTCACCGGGGAGCTGTTTTTT
>TRBV6-5|.|.|TRBJ1-6
CASSYRQNSDSPLHF
TGTGCCAGCAGTTATCGGCAGAACTCCGATTCACCCCTCCACTTT
>TRBV6-5|.|.|TRBJ2-6
CASSSPGGGGANVLTF
TGTGCCAGCAGTTCCCCAGGAGGTGGTGGGGCCAACGTCCTGACTTTC
>TRBV6-4|.|TRBD1|TRBJ1-2
CASSDRQGSGYTF
TGTGCCAGCAGTGATCGACAGGGTTCTGGCTACACCTTC